This TCR beta chain was sequenced for a study of early T cells in non-severe SARS-CoV-2 infection. Study background: The study sequenced bulk RNA from unsorted whole blood, with chains unpaired. Regarding the study as a whole: Anti-spike CD8 responses were favored in VDJdb matching, and private and CD4 specificities were missed.

Individual cDNA molecules carried attached unique molecular identifiers. TCRdb passed the 5' RACE reads through MiXCR, listing each CDR3 protein once. The data show tens of thousands of distinct CDR3 sequences, with about a tenth seen just once and about 6.4% held by the top ten. This CDR3 region has 14 residues. With 4 bases removed from V and 4 bases from J, the gap between germline ends came to 11 bases. Germline values: CDR1 LGHNT, CDR2 FRNRAP. The table lists this clonotype with many counts. Its antigen is currently unknown. The chain employs TRBV12-5 and TRBJ2-1; D may match TRBD1 or TRBD2 (5 bases each). The source material was whole blood. This TCR was sampled from an adult who was a healthcare worker with PCR-confirmed SARS-CoV-2 infection or an uninfected control (not recorded which). The CDR3 nucleotides read TGTGCTAGTGGTTCGGGGACCCTTTACAATGAGCAGTTCTTC. This translates into CASGSGTLYNEQFF.